The rows below give T cell receptor beta chains drawn from one sample of a study of OX40 agonist ivuxolimab in advanced cancers. Method: immunoSEQ multiplex PCR; TCRdb's copy keeps in-frame clones and lacks some. The repertoire holds 45,000 to 60,000 clones, 91% seen once, with 10% to 15% in the top ten. This material consisted of CD4+ or CD8+ T cells sorted from blood, taken in a trial of the OX40 agonist ivuxolimab. The origin of the receptors is an adult with an advanced solid tumor such as melanoma, head and neck, liver or kidney cancer. Both conserved end residues are part of each CDR3. The D gene is left open where the match is weak. Some rows have no size entry. The others give once, few or many, or a class for an expanded clone.

>11|.|TRBV10-2|TRBJ2-7|.
TGCGCCAGCAGTGCGAACTACGAGCAGTACTTC
CASSANYEQYF
>17|.|TRBV4-1|TRBJ2-2|.
TGCGCCAGCAGCCGGGGACGACAGGTGCTTAACACCGGGGAGCTGTTTTTT
CASSRGRQVLNTGELFF
>14|TRBD1|TRBV19|TRBJ1-2|.
TGTGCCAGTAGTCCCTCGACAGGGGCCTATGGCTACACCTTC
CASSPSTGAYGYTF
>17|.|TRBV18|TRBJ1-4|.
TGTGCCAGCTCACCACCTAAACAGGGACCCGACGACGAAAAACTGTTTTTT
CASSPPKQGPDDEKLFF
>14|TRBD2|TRBV4-1|TRBJ2-7|.
TGCGCCAGCAGCACGACTAGCGGGGCCCCAGAGCAGTACTTC
CASSTTSGAPEQYF
>17|TRBD2|TRBV2|TRBJ2-1|few
TGTGCCATCAAGGGACTAGCGGGGCTTAGCTCCTACAATGAGCAGTTCTTC
CAIKGLAGLSSYNEQFF
>16|TRBD1|TRBV19|TRBJ2-5|.
TGTGCCAGTAGTATAGAAGGGACAGGGCTCCAAGAGACCCAGTACTTC
CASSIEGTGLQETQYF
>16|.|TRBV10-3|TRBJ2-3|few
TGTGCCATCAGTGACGACTCCCGCCCTTTCACAGATACGCAGTATTTT
CAISDDSRPFTDTQYF
>16|.|TRBV7-9|TRBJ1-3|.
TGTGCCAGCAGCTTTGGGCGCAGGGTTTCATCGAACACCATATATTTT
CASSFGRRVSSNTIYF
>14|.|TRBV10-3|TRBJ1-5|.
TGTGCCATCAGTGAGATACAGTTCAATCAGCCCCAGCATTTT
CAISEIQFNQPQHF
>11|.|TRBV6-5|TRBJ1-1|once
TGTGCCAGCAGTCATCACACTGAAGCTTTCTTT
CASSHHTEAFF
>15|.|TRBV28|TRBJ1-6|.
TGTGCCAGCAGTTTACGGGACCCCTATAATTCACCCCTCCACTTT
CASSLRDPYNSPLHF
>15|.|TRBV27|TRBJ2-1|.
TGTGCCAGCAGTTTATTAGCAGAGTCCTACAATGAGCAGTTCTTC
CASSLLAESYNEQFF
>16|.|TRBV6-1|TRBJ2-6|.
TGTGCCAGCAGTGGGACCACAAGCTCTGGGGCCAACGTCCTGACTTTC
CASSGTTSSGANVLTF
>16|TRBD2|TRBV6-1|TRBJ2-1|.
TGTGCCAGCAGTGAAATGTCTAGCGGTGTAAGGGATGAGCAGTTCTTC
CASSEMSSGVRDEQFF
>14|.|TRBV14|TRBJ1-4|.
TGTGCCAGCAGCCAACGGAGGGTTAATGAAAAACTGTTTTTT
CASSQRRVNEKLFF
>13|.|TRBV7-9|TRBJ2-7|few
TGTGCCGCCTCGAGAGGCGTTAGGGACGAGCAGTACTTC
CAASRGVRDEQYF
>14|.|TRBV10-3|TRBJ2-7|once
TGTGCCATCAGGGAGGTCGGTGGTGGCTACGAGCAGTACTTC
CAIREVGGGYEQYF